Shown below are 29 T cell receptor beta chains from a single sample sequenced in a study of human T cells and chemical hapten exposure. TCRdb ran MiXCR on the 5' RACE reads and lists one entry per CDR3 protein. The sample holds about 140,000 distinct CDR3 sequences, about 4.3% seen once. RNA extraction used unfractionated whole blood as the source of total RNA. The origin of the receptors is a female donor in good health.

This clonotype was picked up many times. The chain uses TRBV7-7 and TRBJ2-1, with D possibly matching TRBD2 (6 bases). The CDR3 is 14 amino acids. CDR1 is SSHAT and CDR2 is FNYEAQ in the germline V gene (reference sequence). The V end lost 2 bases, the J end lost 6 bases, and 11 bases lay between the germline ends. The CDR3 spells CASSLSPGGNEQFF. CDR3 DNA sequence: TGTGCCAGCAGCTTATCCCCCGGGGGCAATGAGCAGTTCTTC.

V is TRBV12-3 or TRBV12-4 and J is TRBJ2-1; D may be TRBD2 (6 bases). The V and J ends lost 6 bases and 2 bases respectively, with 14 bases between them. The CDR3 covers 15 residues. This chain's CDR3 is CASRLTSSPYNEQFF. CDR3 DNA: TGTGCCAGCAGATTGACTAGTTCGCCCTACAATGAGCAGTTCTTC.

This clonotype occurred many times. This chain links TRBV14 with TRBJ2-1; 7 bases agree with TRBD2. This CDR3 is 16 amino acids long. Trimming at V came to 1 base and at J to 4 bases, leaving 7 bases not matched to a gene. Germline V CDR1 and CDR2: SGHDN, FVKESK. The CDR3 spells CASSQAGLAEYNEQFF. The CDR3 DNA follows: TGTGCCAGCAGCCAAGCAGGCCTAGCGGAGTACAATGAGCAGTTCTTC.

This clonotype was counted many times. The CDR3 DNA sequence: TGCGCCAGCAGCTCCCTCGGGGAGACCCAGTACTTC. Translated: CASSSLGETQYF. The chain links TRBV5-1 to TRBJ2-5; D remains ambiguous. The CDR3 runs to 12 residues. With 3 bases removed from V and 5 bases from J, the gap between germline ends came to 8 bases. Germline V gene data show CDR1 as SGHRS and CDR2 as YFSETQ.

This clonotype has only a few counts. The chain recombines TRBV12-3 or TRBV12-4 with TRBJ2-5; 9 bases are shared with TRBD1. Trimming at V came to 6 bases and at J to 5 bases, leaving 7 bases not matched to a gene. This CDR3 spans 14 amino acids. The CDR3 DNA sequence: TGTGCCAGCAGGACCACAGGGGGCTCGGAGACCCAGTACTTC. Its translation is CASRTTGGSETQYF.

As to this clonotype: No conserved phenylalanine or tryptophan is present at the end of the CDR3, so a read error is the likely explanation. It is unclear where the CDR3 begins or ends on the DNA, so no DNA is shown, and the CDR3 is as TCRdb lists it. The chain is built from TRBV18 and TRBJ1-3. Germline lookup yields CDR1 KGHSH and CDR2 LQKENI. The CDR3 adds up to 14 amino acids, both ends counted. The CDR3 spells CASSQQGYRNTIDG.

This clonotype was seen at least ten times. The J gene is TRBJ1-1, the V gene TRBV12-3 or TRBV12-4; TRBD1 matches at 7 bases. This CDR3 contains 14 residues. V was pared by 1 base and J by 4 bases, with 3 bases of the junction left unmatched. The CDR3 sequence: CASSLEGALTEAFF. CDR3 sequence (DNA): TGTGCCAGCAGTTTAGAGGGGGCGCTCACTGAAGCTTTCTTT.

In its sample, this clonotype was seen many times. V usage is TRBV14 and J usage is TRBJ1-1, with D maybe TRBD1 (6 bases). Germline lookup yields CDR1 SGHDN and CDR2 FVKESK. The germline V and J ends were trimmed by 0 bases and 1 base, with 18 bases remaining between them. The CDR3 has 18 amino acids. CDR3 sequence (DNA): TGTGCCAGCAGCCAAGATCATCTCCGGACAGCCCAGAACACTGAAGCTTTCTTT. As protein: CASSQDHLRTAQNTEAFF.

This clonotype came up many times. The chain is built from TRBV2 and TRBJ1-2; D remains unclear. CDR1 SNHLY and CDR2 FYNNEI come from the germline V gene. CDR3 length: 12 residues. V was trimmed by 7 bases and J by 8 bases, leaving 14 bases between them. CDR3 region: CASILRAAGYTF. The CDR3 bases are TGTGCCAGCATTCTACGTGCGGCGGGCTACACCTTC.

This clonotype appeared a few times. This chain links TRBV30 with TRBJ1-5; the D is unclear. Trimming pared 0 bases from V and 4 bases from J, leaving 10 bases between. The V gene's germline CDR1 is GTSNPN and CDR2 SVGIG (reference sequence). This CDR3 contains 14 residues. CDR3 residues: CAWSVRACNQPQHF. DNA for the CDR3: TGTGCCTGGAGTGTACGGGCCTGTAATCAGCCCCAGCATTTT. Based on the CDR3 plus reference TRBV30 and TRBJ1-5, the full variable domain is SQTIHQWPATLVQPVGSPLSLECTVEGTSNPNLYWYRQAAGRGLQLLFYSVGIGQISSEVPQNLSASRPQDRQFILSSKKLLLSDSGFYLCAWSVRACNQPQHFGDGTRLSIL.

V and J are TRBV9 and TRBJ2-3; D remains ambiguous. The CDR3 runs 17 residues. Deletions cut 4 bases from V and 4 bases from J, with 22 bases between. Germline assignment: CDR1 SGDLS and CDR2 YYNGEE. The CDR3 nucleotides are TGTGCCAGCAGCCCAAATCCCCCGGCAGGTGACTCAGATACGCAGTATTTT. This encodes CASSPNPPAGDSDTQYF.

The V gene is TRBV28, the J gene TRBJ1-6; possibly TRBD1 for D (6 bases). The CDR3 is 16 residues long. Per germline, CDR1 MDHEN and CDR2 SYDVKM. V was cut by 1 base and J by 10 bases, with 17 bases left in between. This CDR3 reads CASSLSGVQGQSPLHF. The CDR3 nucleotides are TGTGCCAGCAGTTTATCGGGGGTTCAGGGGCAGTCACCCCTCCACTTT.

This clonotype appeared many times. The chain is built from TRBV20-1 and TRBJ2-3; D may be TRBD2 (5 bases). The V gene's germline CDR1 is DFQATT and CDR2 SNEGSKA (reference sequence). This CDR3 region has 13 residues. Trimming pared 6 bases from V and 0 bases from J, leaving 10 bases between. The CDR3 bases are TGCAGTGCCGAGGGTTCTAGCACAGATACGCAGTATTTT. Translated, it gives CSAEGSSTDTQYF.

This clonotype showed up just a few times. The chain carries TRBV6-6 and TRBJ1-2, with D uncertain. Trimming removed 0 bases from V and 8 bases from J, with 10 bases in between. The germline CDR1 and CDR2 sequences are MNHNY and SVGAGI (reference sequence). The CDR3 length is 13 residues. In DNA form, the CDR3 reads TGTGCCAGCAGTTACTCGAGAGTAGAGGGCTACACCTTC. It codes for CASSYSRVEGYTF.

In this sample, this clonotype turned up many times. V is TRBV2 and J is TRBJ2-3; D may correspond to TRBD1 or TRBD2 (6 bases each). CDR1 and CDR2 from the germline V gene are SNHLY and FYNNEI. The CDR3 runs to 14 residues. V was clipped by 7 bases and J by 3 bases, with 14 bases between them. CDR3 nucleotide sequence: TGTGCCAGCATTTGGGGGGCCGGGACAGATACGCAGTATTTT. Its protein is CASIWGAGTDTQYF. The complete variable domain, with remaining parts taken from reference TRBV2 and TRBJ2-3, reads EPEVTQTPSHQVTQMGQEVILRCVPISNHLYFYWYRQILGQKVEFLVSFYNNEISEKSEIFDDQFSVERPDGSNFTLKIRSTKLEDSAMYFCASIWGAGTDTQYFGPGTRLTVL.

This clonotype has ten or more counts. The chain carries TRBV30 and TRBJ2-7; D is possibly TRBD2 (6 bases). The CDR3 length is 14 residues. Germline V gene data show CDR1 as GTSNPN and CDR2 as SVGIG (reference sequence). The V end was cut by 2 bases, the J end by 11 bases, with 22 bases between. The CDR3 DNA sequence: TGTGCCTGGAGTCCGAGGACCGGGACTCCCGGTGAGTACTTC. The encoded protein is CAWSPRTGTPGEYF.

DNA of the CDR3: TGCAGTGCTTGTTTGGGTGCGGGGCAGTTCTTC. The encoded protein is CSACLGAGQFF. The rearrangement joins TRBV20-1 to TRBJ2-1; tentatively, D is TRBD2 (5 bases). V was clipped by 5 bases and J by 12 bases, with 14 bases between them. Germline CDR1 reads DFQATT; CDR2 reads SNEGSKA (reference sequence). CDR3 size: 11 residues.

A few counts support this clonotype. The V and J genes are TRBV6-1 and TRBJ1-1; 8 bases line up with TRBD1. Trimming removed 6 bases from V and 0 bases from J; junction bases left unmatched: 3. CDR1 is MNHNS and CDR2 is SASEGT in the germline V gene. The CDR3 length is 14 residues. The CDR3 protein is CASSADRVNTEAFF. CDR3 nucleotides: TGTGCCAGCAGCGCGGACAGGGTGAACACTGAAGCTTTCTTT.

This clonotype has a count of ten or more. This chain joins TRBV2 and TRBJ2-1; D might be TRBD2 (6 bases). From germline, CDR1 is SNHLY and CDR2 FYNNEI. V was trimmed by 5 bases and J by 10 bases, leaving 15 bases between them. CDR3 length: 13 amino acids. This CDR3 reads CASSTTSENEQFF. The CDR3 region has the DNA TGTGCCAGCAGTACGACTAGTGAGAACGAGCAGTTCTTC.

This clonotype was recorded at least ten times. V gene TRBV11-3 combines with J gene TRBJ2-1, with D tentatively TRBD1 (5 bases). The CDR3 extends over 18 amino acids. Germline CDR1 and CDR2: SGHNT and YENEEA. V was clipped by 1 base and J by 5 bases, with 21 bases between them. In nucleotides, the CDR3 is TGTGCCAGCAGCTTAGGCTTCCTTTCCGGACAACACCACAATGAGCAGTTCTTC. This sequence encodes CASSLGFLSGQHHNEQFF.

The gene calls are TRBV5-1 and TRBJ1-2, with D hard to call. In germline, CDR1 is SGHRS, CDR2 YFSETQ. V was shortened by 0 bases and J by 4 bases, with 10 bases between the two germline ends. The CDR3 contains 14 residues. The CDR3 reads CASSLGPETYGYTF. CDR3 in DNA: TGCGCCAGCAGCTTGGGACCGGAAACCTATGGCTACACCTTC.

This clonotype was seen many times. The chain couples TRBV5-1 to TRBJ1-1; D is uncertain. Trimming pared 2 bases from V and 1 base from J, leaving 9 bases between. The CDR3 is made up of 14 amino acids. Per germline, CDR1 SGHRS and CDR2 YFSETQ. The CDR3 loop is CASSFSVPNTEAFF. The CDR3 bases are TGCGCCAGCAGCTTCTCAGTGCCGAACACTGAAGCTTTCTTT.

At least ten counts were recorded for this clonotype. This sequence joins TRBV6-2 or TRBV6-3 and TRBJ2-3, with 7 bases matching TRBD2. Germline lookup yields CDR1 MNHEY and CDR2 SVGEGT. The CDR3 contains 15 residues. Losses at the gene ends were 5 bases for V and 1 base for J; bases not matched to a gene: 6. The CDR3 protein is CASSPLRGGTDTQYF. CDR3 DNA: TGTGCCAGCAGTCCCCTCCGGGGGGGCACAGATACGCAGTATTTT.

The chain is built from TRBV27 and TRBJ1-1; D remains ambiguous. From germline, CDR1 is MNHEY and CDR2 SMNVEV (reference sequence). The CDR3 spans 14 residues. V lost 6 bases and J lost 1, with 12 bases in between. CDR3 amino acids: CASSPGRGNTEAFF. The DNA of the CDR3 is TGTGCCAGCAGCCCTGGACGGGGGAACACTGAAGCTTTCTTT.

This clonotype was found many times. This sequence joins TRBV10-2 and TRBJ2-2, with D possibly matching TRBD2 (6 bases). Trimming stripped 7 bases from V and 3 bases from J, with 15 bases between. Per the germline V gene, CDR1 is WSHSY and CDR2 is SAAADI. CDR3 length: 15 residues. CDR3 in amino acids: CASTGSEGHTGELFF. In DNA, the CDR3 is TGCGCCAGCACTGGATCGGAGGGACACACCGGGGAGCTGTTTTTT.

This clonotype was recorded at least ten times. This sequence joins TRBV5-1 and TRBJ2-7, with D possibly TRBD2 on 6 matching bases. The CDR3 runs 14 residues. The V gene's germline CDR1 is SGHRS and CDR2 YFSETQ. The V gene lost 4 bases and the J gene lost 3 bases, with 14 bases spanning the gap. The CDR3 protein is CASSASVESYEQYF. CDR3 DNA sequence: TGCGCCAGCAGCGCTAGCGTCGAGAGCTACGAGCAGTACTTC.

This clonotype was observed many times. This chain joins TRBV12-3 or TRBV12-4 and TRBJ1-2; D possibly corresponds to TRBD1 (5 bases). V was cut by 5 bases and J by 4 bases, with 14 bases left in between. This CDR3 is 14 amino acids long. CDR3 region: CASSIQGRGYGYTF. The CDR3 DNA is TGTGCCAGCAGTATCCAGGGAAGGGGCTATGGCTACACCTTC.

This clonotype was seen ten or more times. The chain has TRBV30 and TRBJ1-1; D gene unclear. This CDR3 region has 14 residues. Germline CDR1 and CDR2: GTSNPN and SVGIG (reference sequence). Trimming took off 0 bases at V and 4 bases at J, with 12 bases between the two ends. CDR3 region: CAWSVTGALTEAFF. The CDR3, as DNA: TGTGCCTGGAGTGTTACGGGCGCCCTCACTGAAGCTTTCTTT.

This clonotype has ten or more counts. The chain carries TRBV20-1 and TRBJ2-2; possible D gene TRBD2, 6 bases. The germline gives CDR1 DFQATT, CDR2 SNEGSKA (reference sequence). V gave up 0 bases and J gave up 3 bases, with 11 bases separating them. The CDR3 consists of 15 residues. CDR3 DNA: TGCAGTGCTAGAGATCAAGGACTACACACCGGGGAGCTGTTTTTT. Translation: CSARDQGLHTGELFF.